The 25 T cell receptor beta chains below were found in one sample sequenced in a study of T cell responses to AZD1222 COVID-19 vaccine. The method was immunoSEQ multiplex PCR; TCRdb's version includes in-frame clones alone and lacks a portion of them. This table has over 85,000 clones, nearly 90% appearing once. The sequencing used peripheral blood, collected on day 0 of AZD1222 vaccination. The receptor set was obtained from an adult in good health.

The V and J genes are TRBV28 and TRBJ1-2; 10 nucleotides agree with TRBD1. Unmatched junction bases numbered 7, after V lost 6 bases and J lost 3 bases. Germline V gives CDR1 MDHEN, CDR2 SYDVKM. The CDR3 spans 15 residues. The CDR3 DNA follows: TGTGCCAGCAGCCTGGGACAGGGGACTTACTATGGCTACACCTTC. This translates into CASSLGQGTYYGYTF.

This chain links TRBV24-1 with TRBJ2-2; D is ambiguous. Trimming removed 6 bases from V and 6 bases from J, with 7 bases in between. The V gene's germline CDR1 is KGHDR and CDR2 SFDVKD. The CDR3 has 12 amino acids. The DNA of the CDR3 is TGTGCCACCAGTACATGGTCCGGGGAGCTGTTTTTT. Amino acid sequence: CATSTWSGELFF.

V is TRBV15 and J is TRBJ1-1; tentatively, D is TRBD1 (6 bases). The CDR3 totals 14 residues. Germline V gene lookup returns CDR1 LNHNV and CDR2 YYDKDF (reference sequence). Trimming took off 0 bases at V and 1 base at J, with 6 bases between the two ends. The CDR3 protein is CATSRDRGNTEAFF. Written as DNA, the CDR3 is TGTGCCACCAGCAGAGACAGGGGGAACACTGAAGCTTTCTTT.

The chain is built from TRBV5-1 and TRBJ2-1; 9 positions match TRBD1. Per germline, CDR1 SGHRS and CDR2 YFSETQ. V dropped 3 bases and J dropped 0; count of bases not matched to a gene: 1. The CDR3 is 15 residues long. The CDR3 protein is CASSYRGHSYNEQFF. The CDR3 DNA sequence: TGCGCCAGCAGCTACAGGGGGCACTCCTACAATGAGCAGTTCTTC.

The V and J genes are TRBV7-2 and TRBJ2-2; D unclear. The CDR3 covers 14 residues. V gave up 6 bases and J gave up 4 bases, with 12 bases separating them. CDR1 and CDR2 (germline): SGHTA, FQGNSA. CDR3 loop: CASSFPASTGELFF. The DNA for the CDR3 is TGTGCCAGCAGTTTCCCCGCGAGCACCGGGGAGCTGTTTTTT.

The V and J genes are TRBV13 and TRBJ1-3; TRBD1 might be the D (5 bases). In germline, CDR1 is PRHDT, CDR2 FYEKMQ (reference sequence). This CDR3 is 14 amino acids long. Trimming stripped 5 bases from V and 1 base from J, with 9 bases between. CDR3: CASSLRASGNTIYF. The CDR3 DNA reads as TGTGCCAGCAGCCTCAGGGCGTCTGGAAACACCATATATTTT.

This clone was seen a handful of times. The CDR3 sequence is CASSQSSRPSNEQFF. CDR3 coding DNA: TGCGCCAGCAGCCAAAGCTCTCGACCCTCCAATGAGCAGTTCTTC. V is TRBV4-1 and J is TRBJ2-1; no firm D call. Germline V gene data show CDR1 as MGHRA and CDR2 as YSYEKL. The CDR3 totals 15 residues. Deletions cut 2 bases from V and 6 bases from J, with 14 bases between.

V usage is TRBV7-3 and J usage is TRBJ2-3; D uncertain. The V end lost 5 bases, the J end lost 1 base, and 19 bases lay between the germline ends. The CDR3 extends over 17 amino acids. Per the germline V gene, CDR1 is SGHTA and CDR2 is FQGTGA. As DNA, the CDR3 is TGTGCCAGCAGCCCTAGAAGGGTGGGTGAGGGCACAGATACGCAGTATTTT. Protein: CASSPRRVGEGTDTQYF.

This sequence joins TRBV28 and TRBJ1-1, with D possibly being TRBD1 (5 bases). CDR1 MDHEN and CDR2 SYDVKM come from the germline V gene. This CDR3 comprises 13 residues. V was shortened by 9 bases and J by 0 bases, with 11 bases between the two germline ends. CDR3 residues: CASGTTLNTEAFF. The CDR3 nucleotides read TGTGCCAGTGGGACTACTTTGAACACTGAAGCTTTCTTT. The whole variable domain, remainder taken from reference TRBV28 and TRBJ1-1, is DVKVTQSSRYLVKRTGEKVFLECVQDMDHENMFWYRQDPGLGLRLIYFSYDVKMKEKGDIPEGYSVSREKKERFSLILESASTNQTSMYLCASGTTLNTEAFFGQGTRLTVV.

The chain employs TRBV28 and TRBJ1-4, with D maybe TRBD1 (5 bases). Looked up from germline, CDR1 is MDHEN and CDR2 is SYDVKM. With 5 bases removed from V and 2 bases from J, the gap between germline ends came to 12 bases. This CDR3 region has 15 residues. This CDR3 is CASSIEGVTNEKLFF. CDR3 DNA sequence: TGTGCCAGCAGTATAGAAGGGGTCACTAATGAAAAACTGTTTTTT.

This chain connects TRBV3-1 (or the pseudogene TRBV3-2) to TRBJ2-7; D may be TRBD2 (5 bases). Germline V gene sequence: CDR1 LGHDT, CDR2 YNNKEL (reference sequence). This CDR3 contains 14 residues. The V end was cut by 3 bases, the J end by 0 bases, with 9 bases between. This chain's CDR3 is CASSQGSGSYEQYF. The CDR3 DNA is TGTGCCAGCAGCCAGGGCAGCGGCTCCTACGAGCAGTACTTC.

The chain has TRBV3-1 (or the pseudogene TRBV3-2) and TRBJ1-3, with TRBD1 matching 11 bases. The V gene's germline CDR1 is LGHDT and CDR2 YNNKEL (reference sequence). This CDR3 is 15 amino acids long. With 4 bases clipped from V and 8 bases from J, the junction kept 7 bases outside the gene matches. As DNA, the CDR3 is TGTGCCAGCAGCCGTACCGGGACAGGGGGGGACACCATATATTTT. Its protein is CASSRTGTGGDTIYF.

J is TRBJ2-5 and V is TRBV19, with 8 bases matching TRBD1. Germline CDR1 reads LNHDA; CDR2 reads SQIVND (reference sequence). The trim removed 5 bases at V and 4 bases at J, leaving 12 bases unmatched. The CDR3 runs 16 residues. The CDR3 is CASSGTGASPVETQYF. CDR3 in DNA: TGTGCCAGTAGTGGGACAGGTGCCTCCCCCGTAGAGACCCAGTACTTC.

V usage is TRBV30 and J usage is TRBJ1-1, with unresolved D. V dropped 2 bases and J dropped 1 base, with 14 bases sitting between them. CDR1 is GTSNPN and CDR2 is SVGIG in the germline V gene (reference sequence). The CDR3 length is 15 residues. The CDR3 here is CAWSPGSAGNTEAFF. The CDR3 DNA follows: TGTGCCTGGAGTCCCGGGTCGGCGGGGAACACTGAAGCTTTCTTT. Together with reference TRBV30 and TRBJ1-1, the CDR3 gives the full variable domain: SQTIHQWPATLVQPVGSPLSLECTVEGTSNPNLYWYRQAAGRGLQLLFYSVGIGQISSEVPQNLSASRPQDRQFILSSKKLLLSDSGFYLCAWSPGSAGNTEAFFGQGTRLTVV.

V and J are TRBV10-2 and TRBJ1-1; D call uncertain. The CDR3 has 11 amino acids. Germline V gene lookup returns CDR1 WSHSY and CDR2 SAAADI. The V gene lost 7 bases and the J gene lost 1 base, with 4 bases spanning the gap. DNA of the CDR3: TGCGCCAGCAAGTGGAACACTGAAGCTTTCTTT. It encodes CASKWNTEAFF.

This rearrangement joins TRBV19 to TRBJ2-1, with 8 bases fitting TRBD2. The V gene end was trimmed by 8 bases and the J gene end by 6 bases; junction bases not matched to a gene: 6. This CDR3 comprises 13 residues. Germline V gene data show CDR1 as LNHDA and CDR2 as SQIVND (reference sequence). This chain's CDR3 is CASRGGRGNEQFF. CDR3 sequence (DNA): TGTGCCAGTCGGGGGGGCCGGGGCAATGAGCAGTTCTTC.

The V and J genes are TRBV7-2 and TRBJ1-2; maybe TRBD1 (6 bases). Germline values: CDR1 SGHTA, CDR2 FQGNSA. Trimming shortened V by 7 bases and J by 1 base, and 19 bases separated the two germline ends. CDR3 length equals 16 residues. CDR3 region: CASTPRGGRVNYGYTF. The CDR3, as DNA: TGTGCCAGCACCCCTAGGGGGGGCAGAGTTAACTATGGCTACACCTTC.

This clone appeared once. The chain joins TRBV11-2 to TRBJ2-5, with 11 nucleotides matching TRBD2. The CDR3 runs 17 residues. V lost 1 base, J lost 4 bases, and 8 bases stayed unmatched. Germline loops: CDR1 SGHAT, CDR2 FQNNGV. The CDR3 here is CASSLGIAGGQGETQYF. Written as DNA, the CDR3 is TGTGCCAGCAGCTTAGGGATAGCGGGGGGGCAGGGAGAGACCCAGTACTTC. Using reference TRBV11-2 and TRBJ2-5 for the parts outside the CDR3, the full variable domain is EAGVAQSPRYKIIEKRQSVAFWCNPISGHATLYWYQQILGQGPKLLIQFQNNGVVDDSQLPKDRFSAERLKGVDSTLKIQPAKLEDSAVYLCASSLGIAGGQGETQYFGPGTRLLVL.

This clone was found a few times. This sequence joins TRBV19 and TRBJ2-1; 7 positions agree with TRBD2. The CDR3 sequence is 14 residues long. The V and J ends lost 7 bases and 4 bases, in that order; junction bases with no gene match: 7. The germline CDR1 and CDR2 sequences are LNHDA and SQIVND (reference sequence). The CDR3 nucleotides read TGTGCCAGTACGCCCGGGACTACATACAATGAGCAGTTCTTC. It translates to CASTPGTTYNEQFF.

CDR3 protein: CASSDPGNQETQYF. For the CDR3, the DNA is TGTGCCAGCAGCGACCCCGGCAACCAAGAGACCCAGTACTTC. The rearrangement links TRBV28 to TRBJ2-5, with D unresolved. V shed 6 bases and J shed 0 bases, with 11 bases lying between them. This CDR3 is 14 amino acids long. Germline CDR1 MDHEN, CDR2 SYDVKM.

This clone was seen a single time. This chain joins TRBV7-3 and TRBJ2-2; D possibly corresponds to TRBD1 (5 bases). Germline CDR1 SGHTA, CDR2 FQGTGA. The CDR3 is 15 residues long. Trimming cost V 4 bases and J 3 bases, with 12 bases left between them. CDR3 sequence: CASSSLGADTGELFF. CDR3 nucleotides: TGTGCCAGCAGCTCCTTAGGGGCGGACACCGGGGAGCTGTTTTTT.

This sequence joins TRBV2 and TRBJ2-6, with D uncertain. Trimming took 6 bases from V and 0 from J, leaving 9 bases between them. CDR1 and CDR2 from the germline V gene are SNHLY and FYNNEI. The length of the CDR3 is 15 residues. The CDR3 DNA reads TGTGCCAGCAGCAGTGGCCGCTCTGGGGCCAACGTCCTGACTTTC. It yields the protein CASSSGRSGANVLTF.

The chain recombines TRBV29-1 with TRBJ2-1; D ambiguous. Trimming took off 0 bases at V and 9 bases at J, with 18 bases between the two ends. Germline V CDR1 and CDR2: SQVTM, ANQGSEA. The CDR3 is 15 amino acids. CDR3 residues: CSVEDSTGPFGEQFF. The CDR3 bases are TGCAGCGTTGAAGATAGTACTGGGCCCTTCGGTGAGCAGTTCTTC.

The count of this clone is one. The chain combines TRBV29-1 with TRBJ2-2; D is possibly TRBD1 (6 bases). Germline lookup yields CDR1 SQVTM and CDR2 ANQGSEA. The length of the CDR3 is 14 residues. Deletions cut 6 bases from V and 3 bases from J, with 14 bases between. This CDR3 is CSVRDTGDTGELFF. In DNA form, the CDR3 reads TGCAGCGTCCGGGACACCGGAGACACCGGGGAGCTGTTTTTT.

J is TRBJ2-3 and V is TRBV27; 10 positions agree with TRBD1. V was clipped by 2 bases and J by 1 base; unmatched bases: 9. Germline CDR1 MNHEY, CDR2 SMNVEV (reference sequence). The CDR3 contains 18 residues. In DNA, the CDR3 is TGTGCCAGCAGTTTAAACGTCTTAGGGACAGGGGGCACAGATACGCAGTATTTT. This gives the protein CASSLNVLGTGGTDTQYF.